The source of this T cell receptor (beta chain) is a study of cytomegalovirus exposure and HLA in healthy donors. The CDR3 totals 17 residues. Germline V CDR1 and CDR2: SGHTA, FQGTGA. V shed 5 bases and J 0 bases; nucleotides not matched to a gene: 5. Amplification used 60 Vbeta primers and 13 Jbeta primers. Generated by immunoSEQ multiplex PCR, the TCRdb table keeps only in-frame clones and is missing some. The data contain approximately 150,000 clones, approximately 80% of them singletons. The sequence was collected from a woman between 35 and 50 years old in good health and CMV-seronegative. The chain is built from TRBV7-3 and TRBJ2-3, with 13 positions matching TRBD2. The source material was PBMCs. CDR3 in DNA: TGTGCCAGCAGCCGGACTAGCGGGGGTGCTAGCACAGATACGCAGTATTTT. Translation: CASSRTSGGASTDTQYF.